This passage covers 20 T cell receptor beta chains from one sample sequenced in a study of T cell responses to AZD1222 COVID-19 vaccine (dated by TCRdb to about 2021). The time point label for this specimen denotes: baseline before first vaccination. The protocol used for the library was the immunoSEQ multiplex PCR assay. Sourced from immuneACCESS, this table was stored by TCRdb with only in-frame sequences that have V and J called. A share of the clones is absent; for the studies checked, an unresolved V gene accounts for under half, and the remainder has no known explanation. For this sample there are about 120,000 clones; roughly nine tenths appear just once. Of the sample, roughly 4.1% falls within the top ten clones. The material was peripheral blood, obtained on day 0 of AZD1222 vaccination. Receptor source: an adult in good health.

J is TRBJ2-3 and V is TRBV9, with a tentative D call TRBD2 (6 bases). V lost 5 bases and J lost 6, with 10 bases in between. Per the germline V gene, CDR1 is SGDLS and CDR2 is YYNGEE. The CDR3 length is 12 residues. CDR3 sequence (DNA): TGTGCCAGCAGGGACTACCAGGATACGCAGTATTTT. Amino acid sequence: CASRDYQDTQYF. Drawing the rest from reference TRBV9 and TRBJ2-3, the complete variable domain is DSGVTQTPKHLITATGQRVTLRCSPRSGDLSVYWYQQSLDQGLQFLIQYYNGEERAKGNILERFSAQQFPDLHSELNLSSLELGDSALYFCASRDYQDTQYFGPGTRLTVL.

The genes are TRBV29-1 and TRBJ1-1, with D possibly TRBD1 on 6 matching bases. The CDR3 has 14 amino acids. V was trimmed by 2 bases and J by 5 bases, leaving 15 bases between them. Germline V lookup: CDR1 SQVTM, CDR2 ANQGSEA. The CDR3 here is CSVERVRGETEAFF. CDR3 sequence (DNA): TGCAGCGTTGAAAGAGTCAGGGGTGAAACTGAAGCTTTCTTT. Full variable domain (outside the CDR3, taken from reference TRBV29-1 and TRBJ1-1): SAVISQKPSRDICQRGTSLTIQCQVDSQVTMMFWYRQQPGQSLTLIATANQGSEATYESGFVIDKFPISRPNLTFSTLTVSNMSPEDSSIYLCSVERVRGETEAFFGQGTRLTVV.

The chain employs TRBV5-1 and TRBJ2-2, with TRBD1 matching 9 bases. Germline CDR1 is SGHRS and CDR2 is YFSETQ. The CDR3 has 15 amino acids. The V segment lost 2 bases and the J segment 5 bases; nucleotides outside the gene matches: 4. CDR3 protein: CASSFRDRVTGELFF. The CDR3 nucleotides are TGCGCCAGCAGCTTCAGGGACAGGGTTACCGGGGAGCTGTTTTTT. The full variable domain, in which reference TRBV5-1 and TRBJ2-2 provide the parts outside the CDR3, is KAGVTQTPRYLIKTRGQQVTLSCSPISGHRSVSWYQQTPGQGLQFLFEYFSETQRNKGNFPGRFSGRQFSNSRSEMNVSTLELGDSALYLCASSFRDRVTGELFFGEGSRLTVL.

This clone occurred a few times. V and J are TRBV6-1 and TRBJ1-4; D possibly corresponds to TRBD1 (5 bases). The length of the CDR3 is 15 residues. The germline gives CDR1 MNHNS, CDR2 SASEGT. With 2 bases removed from V and 4 bases from J, the gap between germline ends came to 11 bases. The CDR3 DNA sequence: TGTGCCAGCAGTGAACTGGGGGGGAATAATGAAAAACTGTTTTTT. Its translation: CASSELGGNNEKLFF.

The V call is TRBV28, the J call TRBJ1-2, with D uncertain. The length of the CDR3 is 13 residues. Per germline, CDR1 MDHEN and CDR2 SYDVKM. Trimming cost V 8 bases and J 1 base, with 11 bases left between them. CDR3 nucleotides: TGTGCCAGCCGACAAAGCGATAACTATGGCTACACCTTC. It codes for CASRQSDNYGYTF.

The V gene is TRBV19, the J gene TRBJ2-3; 8 nucleotides match TRBD2. This CDR3 has 16 amino acids. Germline lookup yields CDR1 LNHDA and CDR2 SQIVND (reference sequence). Trimming took 3 bases from V and 2 from J; bases not matched to a gene: 7. The chain's CDR3 is CASSMIAGLNTDTQYF. The CDR3 coding sequence is TGTGCCAGTAGTATGATAGCGGGATTGAACACAGATACGCAGTATTTT. Together with reference TRBV19 and TRBJ2-3, the CDR3 gives the full variable domain: DGGITQSPKYLFRKEGQNVTLSCEQNLNHDAMYWYRQDPGQGLRLIYYSQIVNDFQKGDIAEGYSVSREKKESFPLTVTSAQKNPTAFYLCASSMIAGLNTDTQYFGPGTRLTVL.

This chain joins TRBV28 and TRBJ2-7, with D perhaps TRBD1 or TRBD2 (5 bases each). The CDR3 covers 15 residues. Germline V gives CDR1 MDHEN, CDR2 SYDVKM. Trimming took 2 bases from V and 4 from J, leaving 15 bases between them. The CDR3 DNA sequence: TGTGCCAGCAGTTTAGAGTCGGGACCTTCTTACGAGCAGTACTTC. Translating it yields CASSLESGPSYEQYF.

This clone came up once. The genes are TRBV18 and TRBJ2-2; D ambiguous. The CDR3 spans 12 residues. Germline CDR1 reads KGHSH; CDR2 reads LQKENI. V dropped 2 bases and J dropped 8 bases, with 6 bases sitting between them. The CDR3 DNA reads as TGTGCCAGCTCACCAGGGGAAGGGGAGCTGTTTTTT. It yields the protein CASSPGEGELFF.

The chain recombines TRBV19 with TRBJ2-2; no definite D call. Germline CDR1 and CDR2: LNHDA and SQIVND (reference sequence). CDR3 length: 14 residues. Trimming shortened V by 2 bases and J by 7 bases, and 11 bases separated the two germline ends. The CDR3 sequence: CASSIIEDDGELFF. The CDR3 DNA follows: TGTGCCAGTAGTATAATAGAGGACGACGGGGAGCTGTTTTTT.

The chain recombines TRBV6-5 with TRBJ1-4, with 8 bases aligning to TRBD1. This CDR3 has 14 residues. The junction had 8 bases not matched to a gene; V was cut back by 6 bases and J by 8 bases. Germline CDR1 and CDR2: MNHEY and SVGAGI. The CDR3 loop is CASRFDRGSEKLFF. CDR3 nucleotide sequence: TGTGCCAGCAGATTCGACAGGGGTTCGGAAAAACTGTTTTTT.

The chain combines TRBV9 with TRBJ1-3; D is unresolved. The CDR3 is made up of 15 amino acids. V dropped 0 bases and J dropped 0 bases, with 7 bases sitting between them. Germline V CDR1 and CDR2: SGDLS, YYNGEE. The CDR3 DNA reads as TGTGCCAGCAGCGTAGGTACAAGCTCTGGAAACACCATATATTTT. Encoded protein: CASSVGTSSGNTIYF.

The V and J genes are TRBV5-4 and TRBJ2-1; no firm D call. The CDR3 length is 16 residues. V lost 0 bases and J lost 0, with 10 bases in between. Germline CDR1 is SGHNT and CDR2 is YYREEE (reference sequence). The CDR3 here is CASSLAARLSYNEQFF. CDR3 DNA: TGTGCCAGCAGCTTGGCTGCGCGCCTCTCCTACAATGAGCAGTTCTTC.

This chain connects TRBV28 to TRBJ2-7, with 12 bases fitting TRBD2. The trim removed 6 bases at V and 4 bases at J, leaving 13 bases unmatched. This CDR3 is built from 17 residues. The germline gives CDR1 MDHEN, CDR2 SYDVKM. The CDR3 coding sequence is TGTGCCAGCAGCTCGGCCGGACTAGCGGGGACAATATACGAGCAGTACTTC. The encoded protein is CASSSAGLAGTIYEQYF.

This chain joins TRBV10-3 and TRBJ1-1; D may be TRBD1 (6 bases). The V end lost 2 bases, the J end lost 10 bases, and 11 bases lay between the germline ends. Germline values: CDR1 ENHRY, CDR2 SYGVKD. The CDR3 is made up of 12 amino acids. Here the CDR3 DNA reads TGTGCCATCAGTGAGGGGACACAGCGAGCTTTCTTT. Protein sequence: CAISEGTQRAFF.

The chain joins TRBV15 to TRBJ2-7; no reliable D call. The germline V gene has CDR1 LNHNV and CDR2 YYDKDF (reference sequence). CDR3 length equals 14 residues. Trimming removed 8 bases from V and 2 bases from J, with 16 bases in between. This CDR3 is CATPPPDRAYEQYF. As DNA, the CDR3 is TGTGCCACCCCGCCGCCAGATAGGGCCTACGAGCAGTACTTC. The full variable domain, completed using reference TRBV15 and TRBJ2-7, is DAMVIQNPRYQVTQFGKPVTLSCSQTLNHNVMYWYQQKSSQAPKLLFHYYDKDFNNEADTPDNFQSRRPNTSFCFLDIRSPGLGDTAMYLCATPPPDRAYEQYFGPGTRLTVT.

The CDR3 DNA reads TGCGCCAGCAGCCAATTGTATGGAGCGGGGCGACCCACAGATACGCAGTATTTT. Amino acid sequence: CASSQLYGAGRPTDTQYF. The rearrangement uses TRBV4-1 and TRBJ2-3; 7 bases match TRBD2. The CDR3 is made up of 18 amino acids. V was pared by 2 bases and J by 2 bases, with 13 bases of the junction left unmatched. Looked up from germline, CDR1 is MGHRA and CDR2 is YSYEKL.

J is TRBJ2-7 and V is TRBV5-1; no reliable D call. Germline CDR1 is SGHRS and CDR2 is YFSETQ. The ends were cut back, 4 bases at V and 2 bases at J, with 13 bases in the middle. The CDR3 consists of 14 residues. CDR3 loop: CASSLGNLAYEQYF. The CDR3 DNA follows: TGCGCCAGCAGCCTAGGCAACCTCGCCTACGAGCAGTACTTC.

This clone was seen ten or more times. CDR3 sequence reads: CASSAGQGGSGNTIYF. The CDR3 coding sequence is TGCGCCAGCAGCGCGGGACAGGGCGGCTCTGGAAACACCATATATTTT. The V and J genes are TRBV5-1 and TRBJ1-3; 9 bases are a match to TRBD1. The CDR3 covers 16 residues. The V gene's germline CDR1 is SGHRS and CDR2 YFSETQ. With 4 bases clipped from V and 0 bases from J, the junction kept 5 bases outside the gene matches. The entire variable domain, with the rest obtained from reference TRBV5-1 and TRBJ1-3, is as follows: KAGVTQTPRYLIKTRGQQVTLSCSPISGHRSVSWYQQTPGQGLQFLFEYFSETQRNKGNFPGRFSGRQFSNSRSEMNVSTLELGDSALYLCASSAGQGGSGNTIYFGEGSWLTVV.

There are a few counts of this clone. The chain couples TRBV5-1 to TRBJ1-3; no clear D gene. The CDR3 length is 15 residues. Germline V lookup: CDR1 SGHRS, CDR2 YFSETQ. The V end lost 5 bases, the J end lost 0 bases, and 12 bases lay between the germline ends. This chain's CDR3 is CASRRSGDSGNTIYF. The CDR3 DNA reads TGCGCCAGCAGGAGGTCAGGTGACTCTGGAAACACCATATATTTT.

The sample holds one count of this clone. Here the CDR3 reads CASSYSYRDTNEKLFF. The CDR3 bases are TGTGCCAGCAGTTACTCGTACAGGGATACTAATGAAAAACTGTTTTTT. The V call is TRBV6-6, the J call TRBJ1-4; maybe TRBD1 (6 bases). Germline V gene sequence: CDR1 MNHNY, CDR2 SVGAGI (reference sequence). CDR3 length equals 16 residues. Trimming took off 0 bases at V and 2 bases at J, with 10 bases between the two ends.